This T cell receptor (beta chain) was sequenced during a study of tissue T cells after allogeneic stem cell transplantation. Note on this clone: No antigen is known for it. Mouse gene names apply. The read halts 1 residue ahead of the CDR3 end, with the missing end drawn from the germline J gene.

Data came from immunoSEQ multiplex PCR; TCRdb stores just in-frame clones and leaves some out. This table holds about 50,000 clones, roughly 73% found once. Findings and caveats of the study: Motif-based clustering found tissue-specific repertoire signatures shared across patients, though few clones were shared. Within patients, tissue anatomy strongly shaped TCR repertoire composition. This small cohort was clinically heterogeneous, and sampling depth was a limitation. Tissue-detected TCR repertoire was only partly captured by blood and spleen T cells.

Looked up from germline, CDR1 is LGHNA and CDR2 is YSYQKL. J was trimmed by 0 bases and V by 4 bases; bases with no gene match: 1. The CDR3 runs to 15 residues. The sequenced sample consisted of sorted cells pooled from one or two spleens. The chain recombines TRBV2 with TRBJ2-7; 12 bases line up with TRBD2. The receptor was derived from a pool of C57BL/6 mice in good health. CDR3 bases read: TGTGCCAGCAGCCGACTGGGGGGGCGCTCCTATGAACAGTAC. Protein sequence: CASSRLGGRSYEQY. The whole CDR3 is CASSRLGGRSYEQYF.